The 32 T cell receptor beta chains given below trace back to one sample, sequenced in a study of radiotherapy plus CTLA-4 blockade in lung cancer. Assay: immunoSEQ multiplex PCR; the TCRdb copy retains only in-frame clones and omits some. The sample consists of some 60,000 clones, 70% to 85% of them appearing once. Sequenced here: peripheral blood, sampled from a patient treated with radiotherapy plus ipilimumab. The receptors derive from a human donor with non-small cell lung cancer who had a complete response to radiotherapy plus ipilimumab.

This sequence joins TRBV28 and TRBJ1-6, with TRBD1 matching 12 bases. Germline assignment: CDR1 MDHEN and CDR2 SYDVKM. The CDR3 spans 16 residues. The junction had 3 bases not matched to a gene; V was cut back by 2 bases and J by 7 bases. This CDR3 is CASSLRDRGPNSPLHF. CDR3 DNA: TGTGCCAGCAGTTTAAGGGACAGGGGGCCAAATTCACCCCTCCACTTT.

This chain uses TRBV5-4 with TRBJ2-1; TRBD2 aligns across 7 bases. V was pared by 4 bases and J by 14 bases, with 6 bases of the junction left unmatched. The CDR3 totals 11 residues. Germline CDR1 SGHNT, CDR2 YYREEE (reference sequence). The CDR3 reads CASSIRGEEFF. The CDR3 DNA is TGTGCCAGCAGCATCCGGGGGGAGGAGTTCTTC.

This clone is a singleton in its sample. This chain uses TRBV11-2 with TRBJ2-3, with 11 bases aligning to TRBD2. V gave up 1 base and J gave up 8 bases; unmatched junction bases: 5. Germline-derived CDR1 and CDR2 are SGHAT and FQNNGV. The CDR3 is 15 amino acids. The CDR3 nucleotides are TGTGCCAGCAGCTTAGTAGCGGGGGGGCCGGGTACGCAGTATTTT. It yields the protein CASSLVAGGPGTQYF.

This clone has a handful of counts. The chain combines TRBV9 with TRBJ1-3; 7 bases match TRBD1. CDR1 and CDR2 (germline): SGDLS, YYNGEE. Losses at the gene ends were 0 bases for V and 1 base for J; bases not matched to a gene: 4. The CDR3 consists of 16 residues. The CDR3 region is CASSVGDSTSGNTIYF. DNA of the CDR3: TGTGCCAGCAGCGTAGGGGACAGTACTTCTGGAAACACCATATATTTT.

The genes are TRBV28 and TRBJ1-2; D is perhaps TRBD1 (5 bases). Trimming took off 5 bases at V and 8 bases at J, with 12 bases between the two ends. Germline V gene data show CDR1 as MDHEN and CDR2 as SYDVKM. This CDR3 is built from 12 residues. The CDR3 DNA follows: TGTGCCAGCAGTCTCCAGGGAACGGGCTACACCTTC. Protein sequence: CASSLQGTGYTF.

The V call is TRBV28, the J call TRBJ2-7, with 9 bases matching TRBD2. The CDR3 spans 16 residues. The germline V gene has CDR1 MDHEN and CDR2 SYDVKM. Germline trimming cut 6 bases from V and 4 bases from J; bases unmatched to any gene: 13. Here the CDR3 DNA reads TGTGCCAGCAGCCGCAACCTAGCGGGAAGTGCGTACGAGCAGTACGTC. It encodes CASSRNLAGSAYEQYV.

The chain recombines TRBV5-1 with TRBJ2-1; tentative D call: TRBD2 (6 bases). The CDR3 runs 14 residues. Germline loops: CDR1 SGHRS, CDR2 YFSETQ. V dropped 4 bases and J dropped 5 bases, with 13 bases sitting between them. The CDR3 nucleotides read TGCGCCAGCAGCCTGTTTGTAGCGGACAATGAGCAGTTCTTC. Amino acid sequence: CASSLFVADNEQFF.

The gene calls are TRBV7-2 and TRBJ1-2; TRBD1 matches 9 bases. The CDR3 is made up of 17 amino acids. J gave up 3 bases and V 5 bases, and 13 bases lay outside the gene matches. Germline CDR1 is SGHTA and CDR2 is FQGNSA. CDR3 in DNA: TGTGCCAGCAGCACGGCCGGGACAGGGAAACGGGACTATGGCTACACCTTC. Translating it yields CASSTAGTGKRDYGYTF. Combining the CDR3 with reference TRBV7-2 and TRBJ1-2 gives the whole variable domain GAGVSQSPSNKVTEKGKDVELRCDPISGHTALYWYRQSLGQGLEFLIYFQGNSAPDKSGLPSDRFSAERTGGSVSTLTIQRTQQEDSAVYLCASSTAGTGKRDYGYTFGSGTRLTVV.

This sequence joins TRBV30 and TRBJ1-1; 10 bases are a match to TRBD1. V gave up 1 base and J gave up 8 bases; unmatched junction bases: 4. CDR3 length equals 13 residues. The V gene's germline CDR1 is GTSNPN and CDR2 SVGIG (reference sequence). As DNA, the CDR3 is TGTGCCTGGAGTGGGACAGGGGGTTTAGAAGCTTTCTTT. This sequence encodes CAWSGTGGLEAFF.

This chain connects TRBV27 to TRBJ1-5; 8 bases line up with TRBD1. Per germline, CDR1 MNHEY and CDR2 SMNVEV (reference sequence). Trimming removed 6 bases from V and 7 bases from J; junction bases left unmatched: 8. This CDR3 region has 14 residues. This CDR3 is CASRDQGAGQPQHF. CDR3 DNA: TGTGCCAGCAGGGACCAGGGGGCTGGACAGCCCCAGCATTTT.

The chain employs TRBV30 and TRBJ2-5; D not resolved. Germline loops: CDR1 GTSNPN, CDR2 SVGIG (reference sequence). The CDR3 covers 11 residues. V dropped 5 bases and J dropped 5 bases, with 9 bases sitting between them. The CDR3 DNA sequence: TGTGCCTGGGGAGAGCCGGAGACCCAGTACTTC. Translated: CAWGEPETQYF.

On this clone: At one of its ends the junction is not consistent with the germline gene, which may arise from a read error. The chain employs TRBV2 and TRBJ2-7, with D perhaps matching TRBD1 (7 bases). The CDR3 has 14 residues. CDR1 and CDR2 from the germline V gene are SNHLY and FYNNEI. This CDR3 is CANLRGRNSYGQYF. CDR3 nucleotide sequence: TGTGCCAACCTCAGGGGGAGGAATTCTTACGGGCAGTACTTC.

This rearrangement joins TRBV19 to TRBJ2-5; 8 bases line up with TRBD1. This CDR3 spans 14 amino acids. The J segment lost 8 bases and the V segment lost 8 bases, leaving 13 bases of the junction unmatched. Per the germline V gene, CDR1 is LNHDA and CDR2 is SQIVND (reference sequence). CDR3 sequence reads: CASSYDEQGVTQYF. Here the CDR3 DNA reads TGTGCCAGTTCTTATGATGAACAGGGGGTCACCCAGTACTTC.

The rearrangement joins TRBV30 to TRBJ2-2, with D perhaps matching TRBD1 (6 bases). This CDR3 has 16 amino acids. V dropped 0 bases and J dropped 6 bases, with 17 bases sitting between them. Germline CDR1 GTSNPN, CDR2 SVGIG (reference sequence). The CDR3 here is CAWSVPTGGSAGELFF. The CDR3 nucleotides read TGTGCCTGGAGTGTCCCGACAGGCGGCAGCGCCGGGGAGCTGTTTTTT.

V gene TRBV12-5 combines with J gene TRBJ2-7; possible D gene TRBD2, 5 bases. Trimming removed 4 bases from V and 5 bases from J, with 21 bases in between. CDR3 length equals 16 residues. Germline loops: CDR1 LGHNT, CDR2 FRNRAP. CDR3 sequence (DNA): TGTGCTAGTGGTTGGGCCGTCGATTGGGCCGGGGACGAGCAGTACTTC. Translation gives CASGWAVDWAGDEQYF.

The chain combines TRBV6-5 with TRBJ1-1; the D gene is possibly TRBD1 (6 bases). V lost 0 bases to trimming and J lost 1 base, with 12 bases between them. The CDR3 contains 16 residues. Germline-derived CDR1 and CDR2 are MNHEY and SVGAGI. Here the CDR3 reads CASSYSRGQKNTEAFF. The CDR3 region has the DNA TGTGCCAGCAGTTACTCACGCGGACAGAAGAACACTGAAGCTTTCTTT.

The chain combines TRBV19 with TRBJ2-1; 10 nucleotides line up with TRBD2. From germline, CDR1 is LNHDA and CDR2 SQIVND (reference sequence). After removal of 5 bases from V and 6 bases from J, the junction contained 7 bases not matched to a gene. The CDR3 loop spans 15 amino acids. The CDR3 DNA reads as TGTGCCAGTAGTGTCTATAGCGGGAGGAGCAATGAGCAGTTCTTC. This translates into CASSVYSGRSNEQFF.

J is TRBJ1-5 and V is TRBV27; 7 positions match TRBD1. The junction had 10 bases not matched to a gene; V was cut back by 5 bases and J by 0 bases. The CDR3 spans 17 residues. Germline CDR1 and CDR2: MNHEY and SMNVEV (reference sequence). This CDR3 reads CASSPLQGSDSNQPQHF. The CDR3 DNA reads as TGTGCCAGCAGTCCATTACAGGGGTCGGATAGCAATCAGCCCCAGCATTTT.

The V call is TRBV9, the J call TRBJ2-4; unclear D gene. The V and J ends lost 4 bases and 4 bases respectively, with 9 bases between them. Germline V gene data show CDR1 as SGDLS and CDR2 as YYNGEE. This CDR3 has 13 residues. The CDR3 region has the DNA TGTGCCAGCAGCCCTCCTGTTAAAAACATTCAGTACTTC. Encoded protein: CASSPPVKNIQYF.

The chain joins TRBV5-4 to TRBJ2-1; 8 bases match TRBD2. The J segment lost 0 bases and the V segment lost 7 bases, leaving 6 bases of the junction unmatched. The germline V gene encodes CDR1 SGHNT and CDR2 YYREEE (reference sequence). The CDR3 spans 15 residues. CDR3 DNA: TGTGCCAGCTCCACTAGCGGAAGCTCCTACAATGAGCAGTTCTTC. Encoded protein: CASSTSGSSYNEQFF.

The chain recombines TRBV2 with TRBJ2-1, with TRBD2 matching 11 bases. The CDR3 has 16 residues. The J segment lost 5 bases and the V segment lost 4 bases, leaving 7 bases of the junction unmatched. From germline, CDR1 is SNHLY and CDR2 FYNNEI. In DNA form, the CDR3 reads TGTGCCAGCAGTGTTTCTAGCGGGAGGAGGAACAATGAGCAGTTCTTC. This codes for CASSVSSGRRNNEQFF.

This chain connects TRBV28 to TRBJ1-1; 10 bases map to TRBD1. After removal of 6 bases from V and 1 base from J, the junction contained 5 bases not matched to a gene. Germline V gives CDR1 MDHEN, CDR2 SYDVKM. This CDR3 spans 15 amino acids. CDR3: CASRRDRGGNTEAFF. For the CDR3, the DNA is TGTGCCAGCAGACGGGACAGGGGTGGGAACACTGAAGCTTTCTTT.

The V call is TRBV30, the J call TRBJ2-1, with a weak D call TRBD1 (5 bases). The length of the CDR3 is 15 residues. The V and J ends lost 0 bases and 2 bases respectively, with 11 bases between them. Per the germline V gene, CDR1 is GTSNPN and CDR2 is SVGIG (reference sequence). CDR3 in DNA: TGTGCCTGGAGTGTCAGGGTTAGCACCTACAATGAGCAGTTCTTC. Encoded protein: CAWSVRVSTYNEQFF.

The rearrangement links TRBV15 to TRBJ1-2, with D perhaps TRBD1 (5 bases). CDR3 size: 15 residues. Per the germline V gene, CDR1 is LNHNV and CDR2 is YYDKDF (reference sequence). The V gene lost 2 bases and the J gene lost 4 bases, with 14 bases spanning the gap. CDR3 in amino acids: CATSRSTMGGYGYTF. The CDR3 DNA reads TGTGCCACCAGCAGAAGTACTATGGGGGGCTATGGCTACACCTTC.

The chain joins TRBV10-3 to TRBJ2-7; 7 bases agree with TRBD1. Germline assignment: CDR1 ENHRY and CDR2 SYGVKD. V lost 7 bases to trimming and J lost 1 base; unmatched junction nucleotides: 7. This CDR3 is 14 amino acids long. CDR3 sequence: CAIMRDSPSYEQYF. The DNA of the CDR3 is TGTGCCATCATGAGGGACAGCCCTTCCTACGAGCAGTACTTC.

The CDR3 nucleotides read TGCGCCAGCAGTGAAGTACGGGATCAGCCCCAGCATTTT. It is translated as CASSEVRDQPQHF. V and J are TRBV10-1 and TRBJ1-5; no clear D. Trimming stripped 3 bases from V and 5 bases from J, with 8 bases between. CDR3 size: 13 residues. Germline CDR1 reads WNHNN; CDR2 reads SYGVQD (reference sequence).

This chain connects TRBV5-1 to TRBJ2-1; TRBD1 agrees at 8 bases. Germline CDR1 reads SGHRS; CDR2 reads YFSETQ. The CDR3 has 15 residues. J was trimmed by 9 bases and V by 0 bases; bases with no gene match: 8. The CDR3 DNA is TGCGCCAGCAGCTTGGATCCGGACAGGGTTGTTGAGCAGTTCTTC. It translates to CASSLDPDRVVEQFF.

V gene TRBV28 combines with J gene TRBJ2-3; 11 nucleotides match TRBD2. CDR1 is MDHEN, CDR2 SYDVKM, per germline. V gave up 2 bases and J gave up 12 bases; unmatched junction bases: 1. The CDR3 is 12 amino acids. CDR3 protein: CASSLGTSGQYF. CDR3 in DNA: TGTGCCAGCAGTTTAGGGACTAGCGGACAGTATTTT.

The chain carries TRBV12-5 and TRBJ2-1, with TRBD1 matching 7 bases. This CDR3 comprises 13 residues. Germline-derived CDR1 and CDR2 are LGHNT and FRNRAP. J gave up 11 bases and V 7 bases, and 11 bases lay outside the gene matches. The CDR3 loop reads CASVPLTGEQQFF. The CDR3 DNA reads TGTGCTAGTGTTCCCCTTACAGGGGAGCAGCAGTTCTTC.

The rearrangement joins TRBV19 to TRBJ1-1; D is possibly TRBD1 (5 bases). V dropped 8 bases and J dropped 1 base, with 17 bases sitting between them. Germline assignment: CDR1 LNHDA and CDR2 SQIVND (reference sequence). The CDR3 extends over 15 amino acids. CDR3 amino acids: CASLRAGRENTEAFF. The CDR3 bases are TGTGCCAGTCTCCGGGCAGGGCGAGAGAACACTGAAGCTTTCTTT.

The chain links TRBV9 to TRBJ2-1, with TRBD2 matching 8 bases. Germline V gives CDR1 SGDLS, CDR2 YYNGEE. The CDR3 runs to 16 residues. The trim removed 0 bases at V and 6 bases at J, leaving 8 bases unmatched. The CDR3 DNA reads TGTGCCAGCAGCGTAGGCCTAGCGGGTGGGGGCAATGAGCAGTTCTTC. Translation: CASSVGLAGGGNEQFF.

This clone was detected only once. The chain links TRBV7-2 to TRBJ1-6; TRBD1 aligns across 9 bases. The CDR3 sequence is 15 residues long. The V segment lost 6 bases and the J segment 2 bases; nucleotides outside the gene matches: 2. Germline V gene data show CDR1 as SGHTA and CDR2 as FQGNSA. This CDR3 reads CASRGTGPYNSPLHF. The CDR3, as DNA: TGTGCCAGCAGGGGGACAGGGCCCTATAATTCACCCCTCCACTTT. Using reference TRBV7-2 and TRBJ1-6 for the parts outside the CDR3, the full variable domain is GAGVSQSPSNKVTEKGKDVELRCDPISGHTALYWYRQSLGQGLEFLIYFQGNSAPDKSGLPSDRFSAERTGGSVSTLTIQRTQQEDSAVYLCASRGTGPYNSPLHFGNGTRLTVT.